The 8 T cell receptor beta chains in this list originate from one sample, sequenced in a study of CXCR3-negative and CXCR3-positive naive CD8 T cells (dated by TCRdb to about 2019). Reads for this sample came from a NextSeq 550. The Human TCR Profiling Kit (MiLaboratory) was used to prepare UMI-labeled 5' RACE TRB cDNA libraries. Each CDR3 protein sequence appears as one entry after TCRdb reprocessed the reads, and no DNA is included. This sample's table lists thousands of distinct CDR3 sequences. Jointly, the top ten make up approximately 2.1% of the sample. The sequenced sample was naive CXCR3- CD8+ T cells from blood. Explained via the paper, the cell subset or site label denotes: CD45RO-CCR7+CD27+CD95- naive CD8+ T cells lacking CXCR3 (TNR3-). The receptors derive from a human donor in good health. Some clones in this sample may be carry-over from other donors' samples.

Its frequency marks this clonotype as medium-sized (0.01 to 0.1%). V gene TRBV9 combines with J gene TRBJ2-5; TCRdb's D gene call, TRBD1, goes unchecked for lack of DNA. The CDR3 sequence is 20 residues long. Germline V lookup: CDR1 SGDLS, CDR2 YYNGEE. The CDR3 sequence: CASSAEPTGTGTYYQETQYF.

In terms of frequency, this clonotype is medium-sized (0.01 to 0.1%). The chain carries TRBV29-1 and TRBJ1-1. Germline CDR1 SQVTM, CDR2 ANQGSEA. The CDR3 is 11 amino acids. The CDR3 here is CSVASRPEAFF.

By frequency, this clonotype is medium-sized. The CDR3 is CASTQQYAGELFF. V usage is TRBV9 and J usage is TRBJ2-2. This CDR3 spans 13 amino acids. From germline, CDR1 is SGDLS and CDR2 YYNGEE.

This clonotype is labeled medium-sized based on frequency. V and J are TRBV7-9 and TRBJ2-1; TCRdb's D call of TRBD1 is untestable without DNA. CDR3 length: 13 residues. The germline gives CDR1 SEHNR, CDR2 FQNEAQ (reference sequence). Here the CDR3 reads CASVGQLDNEQFF. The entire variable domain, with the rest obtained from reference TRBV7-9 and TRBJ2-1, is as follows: DTGVSQNPRHKITKRGQNVTFRCDPISEHNRLYWYRQTLGQGPEFLTYFQNEAQLEKSRLLSDRFSAERPKGSFSTLEIQRTEQGDSAMYLCASVGQLDNEQFFGPGTRLTVL.

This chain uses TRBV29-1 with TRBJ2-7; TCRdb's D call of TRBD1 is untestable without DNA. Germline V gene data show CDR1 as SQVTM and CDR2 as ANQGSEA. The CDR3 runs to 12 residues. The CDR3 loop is CSAQGFTYEQYF.

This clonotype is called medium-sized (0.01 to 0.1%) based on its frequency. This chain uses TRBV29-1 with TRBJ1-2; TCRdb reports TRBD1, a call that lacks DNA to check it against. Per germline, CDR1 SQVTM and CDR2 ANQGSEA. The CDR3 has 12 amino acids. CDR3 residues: CSARTDNYGYTF. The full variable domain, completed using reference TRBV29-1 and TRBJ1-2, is SAVISQKPSRDICQRGTSLTIQCQVDSQVTMMFWYRQQPGQSLTLIATANQGSEATYESGFVIDKFPISRPNLTFSTLTVSNMSPEDSSIYLCSARTDNYGYTFGSGTRLTVV.

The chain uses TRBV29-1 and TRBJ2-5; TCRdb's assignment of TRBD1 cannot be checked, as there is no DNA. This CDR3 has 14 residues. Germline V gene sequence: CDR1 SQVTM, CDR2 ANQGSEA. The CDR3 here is CSVVGGDREQTQYF.

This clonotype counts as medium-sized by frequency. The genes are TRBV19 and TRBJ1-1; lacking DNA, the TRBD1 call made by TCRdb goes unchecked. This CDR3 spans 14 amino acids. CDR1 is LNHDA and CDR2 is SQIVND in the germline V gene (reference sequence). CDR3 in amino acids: CASSSIGTEDEAFF.